What follows describes a single TCR beta chain. This specimen belongs to a study of OX40 agonist ivuxolimab in advanced cancers. Study information: Ivuxolimab, an antibody that agonizes OX40 (CD134), was administered to the patients. Participants could have had prior anti-PD-1, anti-PD-L1 or anti-CTLA-4 therapy, and less than 45% had some.

Germline V gene sequence: CDR1 SGHNT, CDR2 YYREEE (reference sequence). Trimming took off 5 bases at V and 4 bases at J, with 12 bases between the two ends. The CDR3 loop spans 13 amino acids. Using immunoSEQ multiplex PCR, the repertoire was profiled, and TCRdb retains in-frame clones only, with some absent. The sample includes around 72,000 clones, around four fifths of them seen just once. Here the sequenced sample was CD4+ or CD8+ T cells sorted from blood, taken in a trial of the OX40 agonist ivuxolimab. V usage is TRBV5-4 and J usage is TRBJ1-2; D is unresolved. The source is an adult with an advanced solid tumor such as melanoma, head and neck, liver or kidney cancer. The CDR3 coding sequence is TGTGCCAGCAGTCCCCCGAGGAGCTATGGCTACACCTTC. It specifies CASSPPRSYGYTF. Complete variable domain (other parts from reference TRBV5-4 and TRBJ1-2): ETGVTQSPTHLIKTRGQQVTLRCSSQSGHNTVSWYQQALGQGPQFIFQYYREEENGRGNFPPRFSGLQFPNYSSELNVNALELDDSALYLCASSPPRSYGYTFGSGTRLTVV.